Listed here are 18 T cell receptor beta chains from one sample, sequenced in a study of beta chain features in type 1 diabetes. General study results and limits: All four CD4+ subsets from Type 1 diabetes patients carried moderately but significantly shorter TCRB CDR3s.

The isolated RNA, all of it, was reverse transcribed, so expressed TCRB transcripts were what got sequenced. TCRdb's table, derived via immunoSEQ multiplex PCR, lists solely in-frame clones and lacks some. Among 300,000 or so clones listed, around an eighth were seen once. For these receptors, no antigen is known. Source material: naive CD4+ T cells from blood. The receptors were gathered from a woman aged 18-35 years with type 1 diabetes.

This clone has a handful of counts. The chain couples TRBV29-1 to TRBJ1-2; D unresolved. V lost 3 bases, J lost 8 bases, and 10 bases lay in between. The CDR3 is 11 residues long. Germline values: CDR1 SQVTM, CDR2 ANQGSEA. In DNA form, the CDR3 reads TGCAGCGTTGACAGTTATCGAGGCTACACCTTC. It codes for CSVDSYRGYTF.

This rearrangement joins TRBV7-6 to TRBJ2-3; perhaps TRBD2 as D (6 bases). The CDR3 is made up of 17 amino acids. V was clipped by 5 bases and J by 2 bases, with 20 bases between them. The germline gives CDR1 SGHVS, CDR2 FNYEAQ. The CDR3 is CASSPARWGRITDTQYF. The CDR3 nucleotides read TGTGCCAGCAGCCCCGCGCGATGGGGGAGGATCACAGATACGCAGTATTTT.

The V gene is TRBV2, the J gene TRBJ2-2; 7 bases align to TRBD1. CDR3 length equals 13 residues. Germline V CDR1 and CDR2: SNHLY, FYNNEI. The J segment lost 5 bases and the V segment lost 7 bases, leaving 4 bases of the junction unmatched. The CDR3 is CASKGAGTGELFF. The DNA of the CDR3 is TGTGCCAGCAAGGGGGCCGGGACCGGGGAGCTGTTTTTT.

V usage is TRBV7-2 and J usage is TRBJ2-5; the match to TRBD2 covers 7 bases. After removal of 10 bases from V and 2 bases from J, the junction contained 7 bases not matched to a gene. Germline values: CDR1 SGHTA, CDR2 FQGNSA. This CDR3 is 13 amino acids long. The CDR3, as DNA: TGTGCCACTGCGGGCGGGAGACAAGAGACCCAGTACTTC. Its translation: CATAGGRQETQYF. Looking up the rest from reference TRBV7-2 and TRBJ2-5 gives the full variable domain: GAGVSQSPSNKVTEKGKDVELRCDPISGHTALYWYRQSLGQGLEFLIYFQGNSAPDKSGLPSDRFSAERTGGSVSTLTIQRTQQEDSAVYLCATAGGRQETQYFGPGTRLLVL.

This chain links TRBV9 with TRBJ2-1; 13 bases align to TRBD2. There are 16 residues in the CDR3. Germline V gives CDR1 SGDLS, CDR2 YYNGEE. The J segment lost 7 bases and the V segment lost 0 bases, leaving 4 bases of the junction unmatched. The CDR3 DNA reads as TGTGCCAGCAGCGTAGAACTAGCGGGAGGGCCTAATGAGCAGTTCTTC. Protein product: CASSVELAGGPNEQFF.

This clone was seen more than once but under ten times. CDR3 region: CASRASDSTGVEAFF. The DNA for the CDR3 is TGTGCCAGCAGGGCCTCGGACTCGACAGGAGTTGAAGCTTTCTTT. The V and J genes are TRBV28 and TRBJ1-1, with TRBD1 as a possible D gene (6 bases). With 6 bases removed from V and 7 bases from J, the gap between germline ends came to 21 bases. This CDR3 has 15 residues. Per germline, CDR1 MDHEN and CDR2 SYDVKM.

Only a few counts were recorded for this clone. This chain links TRBV29-1 with TRBJ2-1, with 10 nucleotides matching TRBD2. The V gene end was trimmed by 2 bases and the J gene end by 5 bases; junction bases not matched to a gene: 9. Germline V CDR1 and CDR2: SQVTM, ANQGSEA. CDR3 size: 16 residues. The CDR3 coding sequence is TGCAGCGTTGAATTACTAGCGGGAACTCGAAACAATGAGCAGTTCTTC. Its translation is CSVELLAGTRNNEQFF.

The table lists this clone with a few counts. This rearrangement joins TRBV28 to TRBJ2-3; 7 nucleotides agree with TRBD2. The length of the CDR3 is 16 residues. V lost 6 bases, J lost 0 bases, and 9 bases stayed unmatched. Germline CDR1 reads MDHEN; CDR2 reads SYDVKM. In DNA, the CDR3 is TGTGCCAGCAGCCCCTCGGGGAGGGCGAGCACAGATACGCAGTATTTT. Protein sequence: CASSPSGRASTDTQYF.

The genes are TRBV7-2 and TRBJ2-1, with 13 bases aligning to TRBD2. V gave up 3 bases and J gave up 2 bases; unmatched junction bases: 4. The CDR3 contains 17 residues. Germline CDR1 and CDR2: SGHTA and FQGNSA. The DNA for the CDR3 is TGTGCCAGCAGCTTTACAGGACTAGCGGGAGCCTACAATGAGCAGTTCTTC. It is translated as CASSFTGLAGAYNEQFF.

In its sample, this clone was seen a few times. The V call is TRBV30, the J call TRBJ2-7, with D possibly being TRBD2 (6 bases). This CDR3 is 11 amino acids long. V was cut by 7 bases and J by 7 bases, with 14 bases left in between. Germline CDR1 GTSNPN, CDR2 SVGIG (reference sequence). The CDR3 DNA reads TGTGCCTATCAAATAGGAGGGGAGCAGTACTTC. This sequence encodes CAYQIGGEQYF. The complete variable domain, with remaining parts taken from reference TRBV30 and TRBJ2-7, reads SQTIHQWPATLVQPVGSPLSLECTVEGTSNPNLYWYRQAAGRGLQLLFYSVGIGQISSEVPQNLSASRPQDRQFILSSKKLLLSDSGFYLCAYQIGGEQYFGPGTRLTVT.

V usage is TRBV7-2 and J usage is TRBJ2-1; D gene ambiguous. V dropped 1 base and J dropped 3 bases, with 7 bases sitting between them. The CDR3 has 14 amino acids. The germline gives CDR1 SGHTA, CDR2 FQGNSA. The CDR3 DNA is TGTGCCAGCAGCTTAGTTTCGCGCTACAATGAGCAGTTCTTC. Translation: CASSLVSRYNEQFF.

This clone has only a few counts. The J gene is TRBJ2-7, the V gene TRBV7-9; 11 bases map to TRBD2. Germline V gives CDR1 SEHNR, CDR2 FQNEAQ (reference sequence). After removal of 3 bases from V and 5 bases from J, the junction contained 3 bases not matched to a gene. The CDR3 runs 14 residues. The CDR3 DNA follows: TGTGCCAGCAGCTTGACTAGCGGGACTAACGAGCAGTACGTC. Protein product: CASSLTSGTNEQYV.

This clone has just a few counts. This chain links TRBV11-2 with TRBJ2-2, with D maybe TRBD2 (6 bases). Germline CDR1 reads SGHAT; CDR2 reads FQNNGV. The V end was cut by 8 bases, the J end by 1 base, with 11 bases between. CDR3 size: 14 residues. The CDR3 nucleotides read TGTGCCAGCTTGAAGGGAGGGAACACCGGGGAGCTGTTTTTT. Protein product: CASLKGGNTGELFF.

This clone was counted a few times. At one boundary the junction diverges from the germline segment, which might be a read error. The chain couples TRBV4-1 to TRBJ2-5; 7 bases agree with TRBD2. This CDR3 is 13 amino acids long. Germline V lookup: CDR1 MGHRA, CDR2 YSYEKL. The CDR3 loop is CASSQGLQATQYF. CDR3 in DNA: TGCGCCAGCAGCCAGGGACTACAAGCGACCCAGTACTTC.

This chain uses TRBV5-1 with TRBJ1-2, with 9 bases that match TRBD1. The CDR3 has 17 amino acids. Trimming removed 0 bases from V and 5 bases from J; junction bases left unmatched: 11. Germline CDR1 reads SGHRS; CDR2 reads YFSETQ. CDR3: CASSLAFARDRAYGYTF. The CDR3 region has the DNA TGCGCCAGCAGCTTGGCGTTTGCCCGGGACAGGGCGTATGGCTACACCTTC.

The chain couples TRBV18 to TRBJ2-1; D is possibly TRBD2 (6 bases). Trimming took off 0 bases at V and 6 bases at J, with 15 bases between the two ends. CDR3 length: 16 residues. Looked up from germline, CDR1 is KGHSH and CDR2 is LQKENI. DNA of the CDR3: TGTGCCAGCTCACCACCGAGTCGGGAGACTCTCAATGAGCAGTTCTTC. This gives the protein CASSPPSRETLNEQFF.

This clone was recorded a few times. The V gene is TRBV30, the J gene TRBJ2-5, with 10 bases aligning to TRBD2. The CDR3 extends over 13 amino acids. Losses at the gene ends were 2 bases for V and 3 bases for J; bases not matched to a gene: 0. Germline V CDR1 and CDR2: GTSNPN, SVGIG (reference sequence). Here the CDR3 DNA reads TGTGCCTGGAGTCTAGCGGGAGAAGAGACCCAGTACTTC. Translation gives CAWSLAGEETQYF.

This clone was observed a handful of times. This chain uses TRBV9 with TRBJ1-1; D remains unclear. This CDR3 is 12 amino acids long. The V and J ends lost 4 bases and 8 bases respectively, with 12 bases between them. Germline V gene data show CDR1 as SGDLS and CDR2 as YYNGEE. CDR3 coding DNA: TGTGCCAGCAGCCGGAGGCTGGGCGAAGCTTTCTTT. Protein product: CASSRRLGEAFF. Full variable domain (rest looked up from reference TRBV9 and TRBJ1-1): DSGVTQTPKHLITATGQRVTLRCSPRSGDLSVYWYQQSLDQGLQFLIQYYNGEERAKGNILERFSAQQFPDLHSELNLSSLELGDSALYFCASSRRLGEAFFGQGTRLTVV.